The text below deals with one T cell receptor beta chain. Additional DNA sequences in this sample encode the identical CDR3. The data derive from a study of blood T cell repertoires in COVID-19. Study-wide context: Specimens from acute and convalescent COVID-19 originated in the United States, Italy and Spain.

The method was immunoSEQ multiplex PCR; TCRdb's version includes in-frame clones alone and lacks a portion of them. The sample includes more than 100,000 clones, more than 80% of them seen just once. Germline CDR1 and CDR2: MNHNS and SASEGT. The CDR3 extends over 13 amino acids. Trimming shortened V by 1 base and J by 0 bases, and 3 bases separated the two germline ends. The chain joins TRBV6-1 to TRBJ1-2; unclear D gene. Sequencing input: peripheral blood. This TCR was recovered from a man aged 35-49 years with acute or convalescent COVID-19. The CDR3 bases are TGTGCCAGCAGTGAAGGCGCTAACTATGGCTACACCTTC. This codes for CASSEGANYGYTF.